By share of the sample, the clone carrying this TCR beta chain is large (0.1 to 1%). Its antigen is unknown. Here the gene names and germline are mouse. The read is 1 residue too short to cover the CDR3 end, so that end is filled in from the germline J gene. The time point denotes: mouse harvest day 14 after allogeneic transplant. Each mouse received 10^7 T-cell-depleted marrow cells plus 10^6 splenic CD5+ T cells by tail vein. Tissues came from B6→BALB/c major-mismatch GVHD mice at day 7 or 14. The repertoire was sequenced with immunoSEQ multiplex PCR; TCRdb's copy has only in-frame clones and lacks some. The table includes 4,500 to 5,000 clones, 32% detected once. The sample comes from a study of tissue T cells after allogeneic stem cell transplantation. General study findings and limits: Anatomically similar tissues had similar TCR repertoires within each patient. Only a limited share of tissue TCRs appeared in blood or spleen.

Trimming pared 4 bases from V and 0 bases from J, leaving 8 bases between. The CDR3 extends over 14 amino acids. Germline V gene lookup returns CDR1 LGHNA and CDR2 YNLKQL (reference sequence). The TCR was taken from a female BALB/c mouse given C57BL/6 T cells with graft-versus-host disease after an allogeneic hematopoietic cell transplant. Input material: skin. This chain uses TRBV5 with TRBJ2-3; a weak D match, TRBD2 (6 bases). CDR3 region: CASSPGTSAETLYF. The CDR3 DNA, read in part, is TGTGCCAGCAGCCCGGGGACTAGTGCAGAAACGCTGTAT.